This is a list of T cell receptor beta chains from one sample in a study of CD8 T cells in cerebrospinal fluid in Alzheimer's disease. TCRdb derives one entry per CDR3 protein from the 10x single-cell sequencing reads, leaving out DNA. This sample lists about 820 distinct CDR3 sequences; its ten largest clones have 16%. The material sequenced was cerebrospinal fluid. The receptors derive from a human donor with Parkinson's disease. Both conserved end residues are part of each CDR3. Size tells how often a clone was seen, or its class if it is expanded.

medium-sized | TRBJ2-3 | TRBV4-2 | CASSQAELFTDTQYF
large | TRBJ2-7 | TRBV7-9 | CASSPWGGSEQYF
medium-sized | TRBJ2-1 | TRBV7-2 | CASGRSREQFF
medium-sized | TRBJ2-5 | TRBV4-1 | CASSPPGRETQYF
medium-sized | TRBJ2-1 | TRBV6-6 | CASFRSGQGPTSYNEQFF
medium-sized | TRBJ2-7 | TRBV16 | CASSQYRDPPYEQYF
medium-sized | TRBJ1-1 | TRBV20-1 | CSAGQGMNTEAFF
large | TRBJ1-2 | TRBV13 | CASSFGAVGRNYGYTF
medium-sized | TRBJ1-2 | TRBV20-1 | CSAREDLIYGYTF
medium-sized | TRBJ2-1 | TRBV13 | CASSGTNSYNEQFF
medium-sized | TRBJ2-3 | TRBV19 | CASRSPSTDTQYF
medium-sized | TRBJ2-1 | TRBV6-4 | CASSYERSSYNEQFF
medium-sized | TRBJ2-1 | TRBV6-5 | CASRPGTGGMNEQFF
large | TRBJ2-7 | TRBV9 | CASSVEATGTYEQYF
large | TRBJ2-7 | TRBV28 | CASSPSAGYEQYF
medium-sized | TRBJ1-2 | TRBV24-1 | CATSAWNYGYTF
medium-sized | TRBJ1-3 | TRBV27 | CASSPRTPYSGNTIYF
medium-sized | TRBJ2-5 | TRBV7-9 | CASSLVSGRETQYF
medium-sized | TRBJ2-5 | TRBV7-9 | CASSLALGGGETQYF
large | TRBJ2-3 | TRBV7-9 | CASSLLAGTSTDTQYF
large | TRBJ2-5 | TRBV5-1 | CASSLEASGVPGETQYF
large | TRBJ1-1 | TRBV3-1 | CASTIGARKAFF